Following are 23 T cell receptor beta chains from one sample sequenced in a study of vaccination effects on CD4 cells after COVID-19. Data came from immunoSEQ multiplex PCR; TCRdb stores just in-frame clones and leaves some out. The table has tens of thousands of clones, around 77% seen once; the top ten hold 2.9%. ViraFEST expansion of antigen-specific CD4+ T cells with viral peptide pools preceded sequencing. CD4+ T cell isolation took place after less than 13 days of culture. Vaccinated participants had no history of SARS-CoV-2 infection and tested negative for nucleocapsid antibodies. What these receptors recognize is not known. This specimen was CD4+ T cells from PBMCs cultured with HCoV-NL63 spike peptides, taken before COVID-19 vaccination. The receptors derive from a human donor who received a COVID-19 vaccine.

This clone has only one observation. The chain is built from TRBV5-6 and TRBJ2-7; 9 bases fit TRBD1. V was clipped by 5 bases and J by 4 bases; unmatched bases: 10. Germline V lookup: CDR1 SGHDT, CDR2 YYEEEE. The CDR3 extends over 15 amino acids. The chain's CDR3 is CASRGAGQGMYEQYV. CDR3 bases: TGTGCCAGCAGGGGAGCGGGACAGGGTATGTACGAGCAGTACGTC.

The V gene is TRBV19, the J gene TRBJ2-5; D tentatively reads TRBD1 or TRBD2 (5 bases each). Germline-derived CDR1 and CDR2 are LNHDA and SQIVND (reference sequence). The CDR3 length is 13 residues. V was pared by 6 bases and J by 5 bases, with 13 bases between. Written as DNA, the CDR3 is TGTGCCAGTAGCTCGGGGCAGAGGGAGACCCAGTACTTC. Translating gives CASSSGQRETQYF.

The genes are TRBV18 and TRBJ2-2; 9 bases are shared with TRBD1. Germline V gives CDR1 KGHSH, CDR2 LQKENI. The CDR3 is 16 amino acids. With V trimmed by 6 bases and J by 6 bases, 11 bases remained unmatched. For the CDR3, the DNA is TGTGCCAGCTCCCAAGGGACAGGGAGTATCCCCGGGGAGCTGTTTTTT. It encodes CASSQGTGSIPGELFF.

V and J are TRBV6-5 and TRBJ2-1, with D unclear. V lost 5 bases to trimming and J lost 7 bases, with 12 bases between them. From germline, CDR1 is MNHEY and CDR2 SVGAGI. This CDR3 contains 13 residues. The CDR3 coding sequence is TGTGCCAGCAGTCCTAGGGTTTGGAATGAGCAGTTCTTC. Translation gives CASSPRVWNEQFF.

The V and J genes are TRBV10-2 and TRBJ1-1, with 7 bases matching TRBD1. The CDR3 covers 15 residues. Germline CDR1 reads WSHSY; CDR2 reads SAAADI. V lost 8 bases to trimming and J lost 1 base; unmatched junction nucleotides: 10. CDR3 nucleotide sequence: TGCGCCAGCCTCATCAGCAGGGGGAGGAACACTGAAGCTTTCTTT. Translation gives CASLISRGRNTEAFF.

For the CDR3, the DNA is TGTGCCAGCAGCTTATCTAGGAACTCTCTGTATTTT. Its protein product is CASSLSRNSLYF. The chain employs TRBV7-9 and TRBJ2-3, with D uncertain. Germline CDR1 SEHNR, CDR2 FQNEAQ (reference sequence). The CDR3 is 12 residues long. V was pared by 2 bases and J by 14 bases, with 14 bases between.

This clone came up once. V usage is TRBV3-1 (or the pseudogene TRBV3-2) and J usage is TRBJ2-2, with no clear D. The V end was cut by 4 bases, the J end by 0 bases, with 6 bases between. The CDR3 covers 14 residues. Germline CDR1 is LGHDT and CDR2 is YNNKEL (reference sequence). CDR3 in DNA: TGTGCCAGCAGCCGAGCGTCGAACACCGGGGAGCTGTTTTTT. Residues: CASSRASNTGELFF.

This clone was counted a single time. The genes are TRBV2 and TRBJ2-5; no clear D gene. Trimming pared 3 bases from V and 5 bases from J, leaving 16 bases between. The CDR3 consists of 15 residues. Germline V CDR1 and CDR2: SNHLY, FYNNEI. Here the CDR3 DNA reads TGTGCCAGCAGTGACCTGGGTGCCCTCGGGGAGACCCAGTACTTC. This encodes CASSDLGALGETQYF.

The CDR3 spells CASRPLQGPAIYF. CDR3 nucleotides: TGTGCCAGCAGACCCCTGCAGGGTCCGGCCATATATTTT. This chain connects TRBV12-3 or TRBV12-4 to TRBJ1-3, with D possibly being TRBD1 (5 bases). This CDR3 contains 13 residues. Trimming shortened V by 6 bases and J by 11 bases, and 17 bases separated the two germline ends.

The chain joins TRBV7-8 to TRBJ2-1; D not certain. The CDR3 sequence is 15 residues long. Deletions cut 4 bases from V and 0 bases from J, with 10 bases between. The germline gives CDR1 SGHVS, CDR2 FQNEAQ. The CDR3 nucleotides read TGTGCCAGCAGCTACCACCTGGACTCCTACAATGAGCAGTTCTTC. Translated: CASSYHLDSYNEQFF. Variable domain in full (rest from reference TRBV7-8 and TRBJ2-1): GAGVSQSPRYKVAKRGQDVALRCDPISGHVSLFWYQQALGQGPEFLTYFQNEAQLDKSGLPSDRFFAERPEGSVSTLKIQRTQQEDSAVYLCASSYHLDSYNEQFFGPGTRLTVL.

The V gene is TRBV28, the J gene TRBJ2-3; 7 bases align to TRBD1. V shed 6 bases, J shed 2 bases, and the junction held 14 bases outside the gene matches. This CDR3 is 17 amino acids long. CDR1 is MDHEN and CDR2 is SYDVKM in the germline V gene. The CDR3 DNA follows: TGTGCCAGCAGCTTAAGGTTTGGACAGGTTGACACAGATACGCAGTATTTT. The encoded protein is CASSLRFGQVDTDTQYF.

V and J are TRBV27 and TRBJ2-5; a weak D match, TRBD2 (6 bases). Trimming stripped 3 bases from V and 3 bases from J, with 11 bases between. The CDR3 has 14 amino acids. Germline CDR1 is MNHEY and CDR2 is SMNVEV (reference sequence). The CDR3 loop reads CASSFHGGEETQYF. The CDR3 DNA reads TGTGCCAGCAGTTTCCATGGCGGGGAAGAGACCCAGTACTTC.

The gene calls are TRBV24-1 and TRBJ1-5; 7 bases match TRBD1. Germline CDR1 is KGHDR and CDR2 is SFDVKD. This CDR3 comprises 15 residues. The J segment lost 0 bases and the V segment lost 6 bases, leaving 4 bases of the junction unmatched. The CDR3 DNA is TGTGCCACCAGTACGCGGGACAGTAGCAATCAGCCCCAGCATTTT. Translated: CATSTRDSSNQPQHF.

The count of this clone is one. The chain recombines TRBV6-1 with TRBJ2-7; D is undetermined. CDR3 length: 15 amino acids. V was pared by 0 bases and J by 3 bases, with 12 bases between. The germline CDR1 and CDR2 sequences are MNHNS and SASEGT. CDR3 in DNA: TGTGCCAGCAGTGAAGCGGCTACTTTCTACTACGAGCAGTACGTC. Protein: CASSEAATFYYEQYV.

The rearrangement uses TRBV4-1 and TRBJ2-3, with 14 bases identical to TRBD2. J gave up 8 bases and V 3 bases, and 10 bases lay outside the gene matches. The CDR3 extends over 17 amino acids. Germline CDR1 reads MGHRA; CDR2 reads YSYEKL. The CDR3 DNA is TGCGCCAGCAGCCACCCGACTAGCGGGGGGGTTTCGGGTACGCAGTATTTT. It is translated as CASSHPTSGGVSGTQYF.

The chain combines TRBV28 with TRBJ2-7; D perhaps matches TRBD2 (5 bases). This CDR3 spans 15 amino acids. The V gene lost 4 bases and the J gene lost 4 bases, with 17 bases spanning the gap. Germline loops: CDR1 MDHEN, CDR2 SYDVKM. In DNA form, the CDR3 reads TGTGCCAGCAGTTCCCCGGGGTTAGGGAATTACGAGCAGTACGTC. It is translated as CASSSPGLGNYEQYV.

The CDR3 DNA is TGTGCCAGCAGTTGGGGGACAATCCGCCAACCCTACAATGAGCAGTTCTTC. It codes for CASSWGTIRQPYNEQFF. The chain has TRBV6-2 or TRBV6-3 and TRBJ2-1; D possibly corresponds to TRBD1 (6 bases). This CDR3 spans 17 amino acids. The V and J ends lost 4 bases and 2 bases respectively, with 18 bases between them. Germline CDR1 reads MNHEY; CDR2 reads SVGEGT.

The J gene is TRBJ2-1, the V gene TRBV27; 10 bases align to TRBD2. The germline gives CDR1 MNHEY, CDR2 SMNVEV (reference sequence). J was trimmed by 1 base and V by 5 bases; bases with no gene match: 5. This CDR3 is 16 amino acids long. CDR3 residues: CASSPRAGGSYNEQFF. In DNA form, the CDR3 reads TGTGCCAGCAGTCCCCGAGCGGGGGGGTCCTACAATGAGCAGTTCTTC.

This clone was counted between two and nine times. The V and J genes are TRBV7-3 and TRBJ2-2, with no clear D. The length of the CDR3 is 13 residues. Trimming took 6 bases from V and 3 from J, leaving 8 bases between them. CDR1 SGHTA and CDR2 FQGTGA come from the germline V gene. The CDR3 region is CASSTTDTGELFF. In DNA form, the CDR3 reads TGTGCCAGCAGTACCACAGACACCGGGGAGCTGTTTTTT.

The chain joins TRBV4-3 to TRBJ1-5, with 9 bases lining up with TRBD1. This CDR3 has 15 amino acids. V lost 1 base to trimming and J lost 6 bases; unmatched junction nucleotides: 4. In germline, CDR1 is LGHNA, CDR2 YSLEER. CDR3 sequence: CASSQGQGETQPQHF. CDR3 sequence (DNA): TGCGCCAGCAGCCAAGGACAGGGGGAGACTCAGCCCCAGCATTTT.

The chain combines TRBV11-2 with TRBJ2-7; D remains ambiguous. Germline loops: CDR1 SGHAT, CDR2 FQNNGV. Trimming took off 2 bases at V and 4 bases at J, with 6 bases between the two ends. The CDR3 has 12 amino acids. The CDR3 reads CASSLNRYEQYV. The CDR3 DNA reads as TGTGCCAGCAGCTTAAATAGGTACGAGCAGTACGTC.

The chain recombines TRBV30 with TRBJ2-3, with D uncertain. The V gene's germline CDR1 is GTSNPN and CDR2 SVGIG (reference sequence). The CDR3 has 13 amino acids. V was pared by 3 bases and J by 0 bases, with 7 bases between. DNA of the CDR3: TGTGCCTGGAGGCTGGGTAGCACAGATACGCAGTATTTT. Protein: CAWRLGSTDTQYF.

The chain links TRBV5-6 to TRBJ2-7, with a possible D match to TRBD1 (5 bases). The germline gives CDR1 SGHDT, CDR2 YYEEEE. The CDR3 is 17 amino acids. V lost 4 bases and J lost 2, with 22 bases in between. CDR3 in amino acids: CASSTFVSQALPYEQYV. CDR3 bases: TGTGCCAGCAGCACTTTTGTGTCACAGGCGCTACCCTACGAGCAGTACGTC.